Below, one T cell receptor beta chain is given with its context. Amplification used 60 Vbeta primers and 13 Jbeta primers. Sequencing used immunoSEQ multiplex PCR; TCRdb keeps in-frame clones, though not all of them. The sample holds approximately 160,000 clones, about 80% seen once. The record originates from a study of cytomegalovirus exposure and HLA in healthy donors. The CDR3 sequence is 16 residues long. The germline CDR1 and CDR2 sequences are MDHEN and SYDVKM. V was clipped by 2 bases and J by 0 bases, with 11 bases between them. Sequenced: PBMCs. The clonotype was recovered from a man aged 18 to 30 in good health and CMV-seropositive. The chain recombines TRBV28 with TRBJ1-5, with a possible D match to TRBD1 (5 bases). CDR3 DNA: TGTGCCAGCAGTTTACCCGGGGGTTATAGCAATCAGCCCCAGCATTTT. Translating it yields CASSLPGGYSNQPQHF.